Described below is a single TCR beta chain sequence and its context. Its antigen is not known. The CDR3 is made up of 16 amino acids. The ends were cut back, 4 bases at V and 0 bases at J, with 12 bases in the middle. Germline CDR1 is MDHEN and CDR2 is SYDVKM. The entry originates in a study of cytomegalovirus exposure and HLA in healthy donors. The protocol was immunoSEQ multiplex PCR, while the TCRdb copy is restricted to in-frame clones and leaves out a portion. This table holds around 65,000 clones, 80% to 95% found once. Study-wide results and caveats: For cytomegalovirus status, the classifier reportedly gave diagnoses with high specificity and sensitivity.

The sequence came from a man aged 18 to 30 in good health and CMV-seropositive. The chain has TRBV28 and TRBJ2-2; possibly TRBD1 for D (5 bases). The sample consisted of PBMCs. The CDR3 is CASSSPTDTNTGELFF. CDR3 nucleotides: TGTGCCAGCAGTTCTCCGACAGATACGAACACCGGGGAGCTGTTTTTT.